The sequence of this T cell receptor beta chain was determined in a study of blood T cells in healthy people across ages. Study-level points and caveats: Both naive CD4+ cell counts and diversity were greater in long-lived donors than in aged donors. Unsorted PBMC material precluded a definitive naive versus antigen-experienced comparison. Among T cells, TCR beta diversity per million cells dropped roughly linearly as age rose.

No fewer than 5 micrograms of total RNA were isolated from every sample. Germline V CDR1 and CDR2: GTSNPN, SVGIG (reference sequence). The CDR3 extends over 11 residues, inclusive of both ends. With respect to this clonotype: Its antigen is currently unknown. A clone one base away is much larger, so this may be a read error. The limits of the CDR3 on the DNA are not certain, so only TCRdb's listed CDR3 is given.

Primers used in a second PCR of roughly 6 to 12 cycles were a sample-barcoded 5' primer and a J-beta primer mix. A single record per CDR3 protein comes from TCRdb applying MiXCR to the 5' RACE reads. The table includes more than 800,000 distinct CDR3 sequences, 25% to 35% detected once. The receptor was derived from a woman older than 75 in good health. V gene TRBV30 combines with J gene TRBJ2-1; the D segment call TRBD1 is taken from the table without a DNA check. The sequencing sample was made of blood. CDR3 loop: CAWGRGNERFF.